Below, one TCR beta chain is given with its context. What it recognizes is unknown. These data are taken from a study of OX40 agonist ivuxolimab in advanced cancers. The table came from immunoSEQ multiplex PCR; TCRdb's copy has only in-frame clones and leaves some out. The sample has around 46,000 clones, 70% to 85% seen once. J gave up 7 bases and V 6 bases, and 4 bases lay outside the gene matches. The CDR3 covers 13 residues. Germline loops: CDR1 MGHDK, CDR2 SYGVNS. Any history of autoimmune disease or systemic immunosuppression disqualified patients. Overall study results and limits: The authors did not determine the antigen specificity of the expanded peripheral T cells.

The specimen was CD4+ or CD8+ T cells sorted from blood, collected in a trial of the OX40 agonist ivuxolimab. The sequence was obtained from an adult with an advanced solid tumor such as melanoma, head and neck, liver or kidney cancer. This chain links TRBV25-1 with TRBJ1-2; 11 bases map to TRBD1. The CDR3 DNA reads as TGTGCCAGCAGAAAGGACAGGGGGCTTGGCTACACCTTC. It is translated as CASRKDRGLGYTF.